This T cell receptor beta chain was identified during a study of tumor-infiltrating lymphocytes in primary liver carcinoma. Using a constant-region primer together with ProtoScript II reverse transcriptase, TCR beta cDNA was made from about 500 ng of total RNA. Three-round nested multiplex PCR performed with slightly modified ARM-PCR produced the TCR beta libraries. The opening two PCR rounds, around 10 cycles each, paired TRBV1-TRBV30 forward primers with a C-beta reverse primer. TCRdb itself ran the multiplex PCR reads through MiXCR, one entry per CDR3 protein. The repertoire consists of about 48,000 distinct CDR3 sequences, with about three quarters occurring once and the leading ten covering around 30%. The CDR3 runs to 16 residues. V was clipped by 8 bases and J by 2 bases; unmatched bases: 12. Germline V gene sequence: CDR1 SGHNT, CDR2 YYREEE (reference sequence). Comment on this clonotype: As yet, its antigen is unknown.

Co-extraction yielded RNA and DNA from roughly 21-30 mg of unsorted bulk tissue. Researchers took samples from five separate regions of each tumor. Whole-study findings and limits: A significantly higher top-250-clone fraction was recorded for tumors than for blood (p = 0.039).

Sequenced: liver tumor tissue from sampling region 3. The subset was: tumor region T3, left-lateral pole. The V gene is TRBV5-4, the J gene TRBJ2-5; 10 positions match TRBD2. This clonotype was sampled from a middle-aged man with primary liver carcinoma and hepatitis B virus infection. In DNA form, the CDR3 reads TGTGCCAGGAGCACCCTTAGCGGGAGGATTCAAGAGACCCAGTACTTC. It yields the protein CARSTLSGRIQETQYF.